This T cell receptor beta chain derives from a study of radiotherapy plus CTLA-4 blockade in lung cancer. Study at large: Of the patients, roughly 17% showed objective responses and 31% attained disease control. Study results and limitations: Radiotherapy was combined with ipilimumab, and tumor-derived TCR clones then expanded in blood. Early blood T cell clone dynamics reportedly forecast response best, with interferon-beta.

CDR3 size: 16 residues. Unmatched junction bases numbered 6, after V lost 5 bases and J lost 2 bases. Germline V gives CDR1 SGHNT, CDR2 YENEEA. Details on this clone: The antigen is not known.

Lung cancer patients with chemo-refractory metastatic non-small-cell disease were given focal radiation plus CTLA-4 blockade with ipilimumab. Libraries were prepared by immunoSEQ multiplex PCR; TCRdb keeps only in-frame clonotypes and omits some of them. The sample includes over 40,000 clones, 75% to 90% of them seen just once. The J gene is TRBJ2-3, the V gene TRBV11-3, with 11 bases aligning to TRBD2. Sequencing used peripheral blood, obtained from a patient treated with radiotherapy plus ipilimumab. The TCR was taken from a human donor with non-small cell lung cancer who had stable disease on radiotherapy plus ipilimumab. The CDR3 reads CASSLTSGSFTDTQYF. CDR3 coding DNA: TGTGCCAGCAGCCTCACTAGCGGGAGCTTCACAGATACGCAGTATTTT.